Presented here are 30 T cell receptor beta chains from one specimen sequenced in a study of radiation and T cells in renal cell carcinoma. Time point meaning: baseline pretreatment blood. Treatment given: 15 Gy SBRT to primary tumor, nephrectomy 4 weeks later. Some clones are missing from TCRdb's copy, which holds only in-frame ones; the method was immunoSEQ multiplex PCR. The sample holds approximately 63,000 clones, over 70% seen once. This material consisted of blood, taken from a patient whose treatment included radiotherapy and nephrectomy. All receptors come from a man aged 55 to 69 with renal cell carcinoma.

V usage is TRBV5-6 and J usage is TRBJ1-3, with D hard to call. The CDR3 has 17 residues. Per the germline V gene, CDR1 is SGHDT and CDR2 is YYEEEE. Trimming removed 2 bases at V and 0 bases at J, with 15 bases between. The DNA of the CDR3 is TGTGCCAGCAGCTTTTCGGCAGGAACTTACTCTGGAAACACCATATATTTT. Protein sequence: CASSFSAGTYSGNTIYF.

The chain joins TRBV14 to TRBJ1-1; 9 nucleotides line up with TRBD1. V was clipped by 3 bases and J by 11 bases; unmatched bases: 4. CDR1 and CDR2 from the germline V gene are SGHDN and FVKESK. The CDR3 runs 12 residues. The CDR3 spells CASSQDRGTAFF. DNA for the CDR3: TGTGCCAGCAGCCAGGACAGGGGTACCGCTTTCTTT. Full variable domain (missing parts from reference TRBV14 and TRBJ1-1): EAGVTQFPSHSVIEKGQTVTLRCDPISGHDNLYWYRRVMGKEIKFLLHFVKESKQDESGMPNNRFLAERTGGTYSTLKVQPAELEDSGVYFCASSQDRGTAFFGQGTRLTVV.

The chain recombines TRBV11-3 with TRBJ2-3, with 9 bases matching TRBD2. Germline assignment: CDR1 SGHNT and CDR2 YENEEA. With 3 bases clipped from V and 4 bases from J, the junction kept 11 bases outside the gene matches. The CDR3 extends over 17 amino acids. The CDR3 DNA follows: TGTGCCAGCAGCTTGCGGCGGGGGGGACGGAGCGCAGATACGCAGTATTTT. This gives the protein CASSLRRGGRSADTQYF.

The rearrangement links TRBV7-9 to TRBJ1-1; D is unclear. The CDR3 extends over 13 amino acids. Deletions cut 9 bases from V and 0 bases from J, with 11 bases between. Germline V gene data show CDR1 as SEHNR and CDR2 as FQNEAQ (reference sequence). CDR3 protein: CASGQGLNTEAFF. The CDR3, as DNA: TGTGCCAGTGGCCAAGGATTGAACACTGAAGCTTTCTTT.

This clone appeared once. The V gene is TRBV28, the J gene TRBJ2-5, with 7 bases that match TRBD2. The CDR3 sequence is 14 residues long. The V gene's germline CDR1 is MDHEN and CDR2 SYDVKM. The J segment lost 5 bases and the V segment lost 8 bases, leaving 11 bases of the junction unmatched. The DNA of the CDR3 is TGTGCCAGCGGCCTGTCGGGAGGTTGGGAGACCCAGTACTTC. Translating it yields CASGLSGGWETQYF.

This clone was observed once. This chain links TRBV5-4 with TRBJ2-1; 8 nucleotides agree with TRBD1. CDR3 length equals 13 residues. Germline V gene sequence: CDR1 SGHNT, CDR2 YYREEE (reference sequence). J was trimmed by 8 bases and V by 0 bases; bases with no gene match: 1. Here the CDR3 DNA reads TGTGCCAGCAGCTTGGACAGGGGGTATGAGCAGTTCTTC. Protein sequence: CASSLDRGYEQFF.

This chain joins TRBV30 and TRBJ1-2, with TRBD1 matching 10 bases. The CDR3 has 13 residues. Germline lookup yields CDR1 GTSNPN and CDR2 SVGIG (reference sequence). V lost 3 bases and J lost 7; bases outside the gene matches: 5. CDR3 region: CAWRTGGRSGYTF. The CDR3 bases are TGTGCCTGGAGGACAGGGGGCAGGTCTGGCTACACCTTC.

This sequence joins TRBV10-2 and TRBJ2-1, with D possibly being TRBD2 (6 bases). V dropped 4 bases and J dropped 3 bases, with 16 bases sitting between them. Germline loops: CDR1 WSHSY, CDR2 SAAADI. CDR3 length equals 16 residues. The CDR3 here is CASSGAILANYNEQFF. The CDR3 DNA follows: TGCGCCAGCAGTGGGGCGATCCTAGCGAACTACAATGAGCAGTTCTTC.

V is TRBV5-1 and J is TRBJ2-1; TRBD2 matches 7 bases. V was pared by 1 base and J by 0 bases, with 16 bases of the junction left unmatched. Germline CDR1 and CDR2: SGHRS and YFSETQ. The CDR3 extends over 20 amino acids. The DNA for the CDR3 is TGCGCCAGCAGCTTGTTTATTCCCCTAGCGGAGCAATTCTCCTACAATGAGCAGTTCTTC. It encodes CASSLFIPLAEQFSYNEQFF.

The sample holds a few counts of this clone. The genes are TRBV19 and TRBJ1-3; a weak D match, TRBD1 (6 bases). V was trimmed by 4 bases and J by 6 bases, leaving 16 bases between them. This CDR3 is built from 15 residues. Germline CDR1 reads LNHDA; CDR2 reads SQIVND (reference sequence). The CDR3 region has the DNA TGTGCCAGTAGTACTCCGGGACACAACCTAAACACCATATATTTT. This translates into CASSTPGHNLNTIYF.

This clone was picked up one time. This chain connects TRBV11-2 to TRBJ1-2; D may be TRBD1 (5 bases). The V gene lost 2 bases and the J gene lost 1 base, with 8 bases spanning the gap. Germline assignment: CDR1 SGHAT and CDR2 FQNNGV. The CDR3 contains 14 residues. CDR3 in amino acids: CASSLFGGNYGYTF. CDR3 coding DNA: TGTGCCAGCAGCTTATTCGGGGGTAACTATGGCTACACCTTC.

This chain joins TRBV18 and TRBJ2-7, with TRBD1 matching 8 bases. The CDR3 covers 13 residues. Germline lookup yields CDR1 KGHSH and CDR2 LQKENI. With 4 bases clipped from V and 3 bases from J, the junction kept 2 bases outside the gene matches. DNA of the CDR3: TGTGCCAGCTCACAGGGACAGGTCTACGAGCAGTACTTC. Translation gives CASSQGQVYEQYF.

The genes are TRBV4-3 and TRBJ1-5; no reliable D call. The CDR3 has 14 residues. Germline V gives CDR1 LGHNA, CDR2 YSLEER. Between the trimmed V and J ends, which lost 4 bases and 7 bases, there was a span of 14 bases. The CDR3 DNA sequence: TGCGCCAGCAGCCTCGGTCCCGCGGGGCAGCCCCAGCATTTT. Its protein is CASSLGPAGQPQHF.

The chain uses TRBV27 and TRBJ2-7; D is perhaps TRBD1 or TRBD2 (6 bases each). This CDR3 is 13 amino acids long. The V end was cut by 5 bases, the J end by 5 bases, with 13 bases between. CDR1 is MNHEY, CDR2 SMNVEV, per germline (reference sequence). The CDR3 spells CASSPMGGDEQYF. Written as DNA, the CDR3 is TGTGCCAGCAGTCCAATGGGGGGCGACGAGCAGTACTTC.

The chain has TRBV13 and TRBJ2-6; D may be TRBD2 (6 bases). The CDR3 has 16 amino acids. V lost 1 base and J 4 bases, leaving 11 bases between the germline ends. Per the germline V gene, CDR1 is PRHDT and CDR2 is FYEKMQ (reference sequence). The CDR3 region is CASSLVLGGGANVLTF. As DNA, the CDR3 is TGTGCCAGCAGCTTAGTGCTGGGGGGAGGGGCCAACGTCCTGACTTTC.

The gene calls are TRBV7-2 and TRBJ2-7; 10 bases agree with TRBD2. Per germline, CDR1 SGHTA and CDR2 FQGNSA. V lost 5 bases to trimming and J lost 3 bases; unmatched junction nucleotides: 4. There are 14 residues in the CDR3. The CDR3 DNA reads TGTGCCAGCAGCGACAGGACTAGCGGCTACGAGCAGTACTTC. Translated: CASSDRTSGYEQYF.

This chain joins TRBV6-1 and TRBJ1-2; 7 bases line up with TRBD1. The germline V gene encodes CDR1 MNHNS and CDR2 SASEGT. The junction had 2 bases not matched to a gene; V was cut back by 0 bases and J by 4 bases. The CDR3 is 14 amino acids. The CDR3 bases are TGTGCCAGCAGTGAAGCGTGGGACAGCTATGGCTACACCTTC. This sequence encodes CASSEAWDSYGYTF.

The chain links TRBV19 to TRBJ2-7; 7 nucleotides line up with TRBD2. This CDR3 contains 15 residues. V shed 5 bases, J shed 4 bases, and the junction held 11 bases outside the gene matches. Germline CDR1 is LNHDA and CDR2 is SQIVND (reference sequence). Here the CDR3 reads CASSLRGGAGYEQYF. As DNA, the CDR3 is TGTGCCAGTAGTCTTAGGGGAGGGGCAGGGTACGAGCAGTACTTC.

DNA for the CDR3: TGTGCCAGCACCAGTCAGACAGGGGGGACTACTGAAGCTTTCTTT. It codes for CASTSQTGGTTEAFF. The chain employs TRBV7-2 and TRBJ1-1, with 9 nucleotides matching TRBD1. J lost 5 bases, V lost 7 bases, and 11 bases had no gene match. This CDR3 contains 15 residues. Germline V CDR1 and CDR2: SGHTA, FQGNSA.

This chain joins TRBV6-5 and TRBJ2-7; D is undetermined. The V gene's germline CDR1 is MNHEY and CDR2 SVGAGI. V lost 7 bases, J lost 11 bases, and 18 bases lay in between. This CDR3 spans 12 amino acids. The CDR3, as DNA: TGTGCCAGCACCAAGGGTGGGCTTCAGGAGTACTTC. Residues: CASTKGGLQEYF.

This clone is medium-sized (0.01 to 0.1%) by share. The chain has TRBV7-2 and TRBJ2-7, with TRBD2 matching over 7 bases. The CDR3 runs to 14 residues. V lost 0 bases, J lost 2 bases, and 1 base stayed unmatched. In germline, CDR1 is SGHTA, CDR2 FQGNSA. The chain's CDR3 is CASSLAAGAYEQYF. The CDR3 nucleotides are TGTGCCAGCAGCTTAGCGGCGGGGGCCTACGAGCAGTACTTC.

This chain connects TRBV19 to TRBJ1-4, with D possibly TRBD1 on 6 matching bases. CDR3 length: 15 amino acids. Trimming left V 6 bases short and J 4 bases short, with 15 bases between. Looked up from germline, CDR1 is LNHDA and CDR2 is SQIVND (reference sequence). The CDR3 bases are TGTGCCAGTAGCTCTGTTGGGGGCCTTAATGAAAAACTGTTTTTT. It translates to CASSSVGGLNEKLFF.

The genes are TRBV14 and TRBJ2-5; TRBD1 might be the D (6 bases). CDR3 length equals 15 residues. CDR1 SGHDN and CDR2 FVKESK come from the germline V gene. Trimming took off 6 bases at V and 2 bases at J, with 16 bases between the two ends. The CDR3 spells CASSGGGFGQETQYF. The CDR3 DNA reads as TGTGCCAGCAGTGGGGGCGGGTTTGGTCAAGAGACCCAGTACTTC.

V and J are TRBV10-3 and TRBJ2-1; 15 bases match TRBD2. The ends lost 6 bases at V and 4 bases at J; junction bases unmatched: 22. Germline V gene sequence: CDR1 ENHRY, CDR2 SYGVKD. This CDR3 is 22 amino acids long. In nucleotides, the CDR3 is TGTGCCATCAGCCAGTCCCAAGGACTAGCGGGAGGGCCTAAGGGGCCTTACAATGAGCAGTTCTTC. Amino acid sequence: CAISQSQGLAGGPKGPYNEQFF.

This clone was seen more than once but under ten times. The J gene is TRBJ2-7, the V gene TRBV11-3; a weak D match, TRBD2 (5 bases). V was trimmed by 3 bases and J by 2 bases, leaving 14 bases between them. This CDR3 has 15 amino acids. CDR1 and CDR2 from the germline V gene are SGHNT and YENEEA. DNA of the CDR3: TGTGCCAGCAGCTTGGGAGCCGAGAGTGCCTACGAGCAGTACGTC. This translates into CASSLGAESAYEQYV.

The rearrangement uses TRBV27 and TRBJ2-7; 11 bases are shared with TRBD1. The CDR3 length is 16 residues. Germline V gene data show CDR1 as MNHEY and CDR2 as SMNVEV (reference sequence). V lost 4 bases to trimming and J lost 7 bases; unmatched junction nucleotides: 12. The CDR3 DNA follows: TGTGCCAGCAGTTCGCCTAGGACAGGGGGCAAAATGGAGCAGTACTTC. Encoded protein: CASSSPRTGGKMEQYF.

The chain employs TRBV30 and TRBJ1-3; D remains unclear. Germline V CDR1 and CDR2: GTSNPN, SVGIG (reference sequence). This CDR3 spans 11 amino acids. The germline V and J ends were trimmed by 0 bases and 4 bases, with 1 base remaining between them. CDR3 amino acids: CAWSVGNTIYF. For the CDR3, the DNA is TGTGCCTGGAGTGTGGGAAACACCATATATTTT.

The chain has TRBV12-2 and TRBJ1-5; TRBD1 is taken as the D call from the table, unchecked against the DNA. TRBV12-2 is classified as a pseudogene. CDR3 length: 16 residues. The CDR3 region is CASRLNLRQGSQPQHF. CDR3 sequence (DNA): TGTGCAAGTCGCCTCAACCTTAGACAGGGCAGTCAGCCCCAGCATTTT.

The rearrangement uses TRBV18 and TRBJ2-5; 8 bases line up with TRBD1. The CDR3 has 15 amino acids. The germline gives CDR1 KGHSH, CDR2 LQKENI. V dropped 3 bases and J dropped 4; count of bases not matched to a gene: 7. This CDR3 reads CASSPPGTGAETQYF. CDR3 nucleotides: TGTGCCAGCTCACCGCCTGGGACAGGTGCAGAGACCCAGTACTTC.

The CDR3 protein is CASSDRGLGEQYV. The CDR3 nucleotides are TGTGCCAGCAGCGACAGGGGGTTGGGGGAGCAGTACGTC. The chain uses TRBV7-8 and TRBJ2-7; 9 nucleotides line up with TRBD1. The CDR3 consists of 13 residues. Trimming removed 5 bases from V and 7 bases from J; junction bases left unmatched: 6. Germline V gene sequence: CDR1 SGHVS, CDR2 FQNEAQ.